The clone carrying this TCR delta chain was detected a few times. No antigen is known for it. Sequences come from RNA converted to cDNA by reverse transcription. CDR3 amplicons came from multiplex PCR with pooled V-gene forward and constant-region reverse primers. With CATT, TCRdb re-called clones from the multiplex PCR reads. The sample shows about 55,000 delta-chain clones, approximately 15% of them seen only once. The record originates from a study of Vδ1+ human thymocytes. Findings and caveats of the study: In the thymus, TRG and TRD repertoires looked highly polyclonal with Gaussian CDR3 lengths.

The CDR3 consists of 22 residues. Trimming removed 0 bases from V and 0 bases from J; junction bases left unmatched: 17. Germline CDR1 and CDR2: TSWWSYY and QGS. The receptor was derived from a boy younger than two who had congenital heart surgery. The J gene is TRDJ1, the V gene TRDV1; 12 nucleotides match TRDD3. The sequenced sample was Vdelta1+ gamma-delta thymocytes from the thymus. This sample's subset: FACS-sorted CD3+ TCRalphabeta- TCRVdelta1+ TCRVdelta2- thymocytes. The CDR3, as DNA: TGTGCTCTTGGGGAACTTCTTCCTGAGTACTGGGGGATACCTAGGTACACCGATAAACTCATCTTT. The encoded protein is CALGELLPEYWGIPRYTDKLIF.